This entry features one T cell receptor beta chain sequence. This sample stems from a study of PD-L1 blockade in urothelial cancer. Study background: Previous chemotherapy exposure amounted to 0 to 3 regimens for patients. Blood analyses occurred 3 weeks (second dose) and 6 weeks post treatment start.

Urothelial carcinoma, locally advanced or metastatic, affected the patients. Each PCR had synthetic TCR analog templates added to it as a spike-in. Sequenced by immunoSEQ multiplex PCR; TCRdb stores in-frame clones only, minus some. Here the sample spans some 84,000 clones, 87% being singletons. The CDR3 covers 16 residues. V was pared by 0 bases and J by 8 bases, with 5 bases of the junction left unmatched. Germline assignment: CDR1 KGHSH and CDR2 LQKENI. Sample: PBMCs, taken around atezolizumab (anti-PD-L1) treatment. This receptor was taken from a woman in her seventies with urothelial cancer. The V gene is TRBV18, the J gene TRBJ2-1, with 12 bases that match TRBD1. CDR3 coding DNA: TGTGCCAGCTCACCACCGGCGGGACAGGGGGCATATGAGCAGTTCTTC. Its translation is CASSPPAGQGAYEQFF.